Included here is one TCR beta chain sequence, with context. Germline CDR1 and CDR2: SGHVS and FNYEAQ. This CDR3 is built from 18 residues. V lost 4 bases and J lost 2; bases outside the gene matches: 13. Profiling relied on immunoSEQ multiplex PCR, and the TCRdb table lists in-frame clones only, not all of them. The sample has about 58,000 clones, 89% seen once. This entry is derived from a study of OX40 agonist ivuxolimab in advanced cancers. The chain employs TRBV7-6 and TRBJ2-3, with 9 positions matching TRBD2. The origin of this receptor is an adult with an advanced solid tumor such as melanoma, head and neck, liver or kidney cancer. The sample here was CD4+ or CD8+ T cells sorted from blood, taken in a trial of the OX40 agonist ivuxolimab. Written as DNA, the CDR3 is TGTGCCAGCAGCTCCTACCCTAGACTAGCGGACGACACAGATACGCAGTATTTT. It yields the protein CASSSYPRLADDTDTQYF.